The 25 T cell receptor beta chains below come from one sample, sequenced in a study of blood T cells in healthy people across ages. The second PCR ran about 7 to 12 cycles with a sample-barcoded 5' primer and J-beta primers. TCRdb reprocessed the 5' RACE reads with MiXCR, giving one entry per CDR3 protein. This sample has around 1,000,000 distinct CDR3 sequences, with around 27% found just once. Separately, the same data were catalogued under a study of T cells of mothers and their children.

Input material: blood. The receptors originated from a girl aged 2 to 10 in good health.

There are a few counts of this clonotype. The chain couples TRBV6-5 to TRBJ1-1; no firm D call. Germline CDR1 is MNHEY and CDR2 is SVGAGI. This CDR3 contains 15 residues. V was trimmed by 0 bases and J by 2 bases, leaving 10 bases between them. The CDR3 DNA sequence: TGTGCCAGCAGTTACTCGTTGGACGGAAACACTGAAGCTTTCTTT. This codes for CASSYSLDGNTEAFF.

The chain uses TRBV6-5 and TRBJ1-1; D is perhaps TRBD1 (6 bases). Trimming stripped 6 bases from V and 6 bases from J, with 20 bases between. The CDR3 is 15 residues long. Germline V gene data show CDR1 as MNHEY and CDR2 as SVGAGI. CDR3: CASRSRGAPPAEAFF. DNA of the CDR3: TGTGCCAGCAGGTCCCGGGGGGCGCCCCCGGCTGAAGCTTTCTTT.

This clonotype has a handful of counts. V is TRBV12-3 or TRBV12-4 and J is TRBJ2-5; 11 bases are a match to TRBD2. V dropped 5 bases and J dropped 1; count of bases not matched to a gene: 6. The CDR3 length is 16 residues. The CDR3 nucleotides are TGTGCCAGCAGTCTACTAGCGGGAGCGGGCCAAGAGACCCAGTACTTC. This gives the protein CASSLLAGAGQETQYF.

In its sample, this clonotype was seen a few times. The chain combines TRBV24-1 with TRBJ2-7; 7 bases line up with TRBD1. There are 13 residues in the CDR3. The J segment lost 1 base and the V segment lost 9 bases, leaving 5 bases of the junction unmatched. Germline CDR1 reads KGHDR; CDR2 reads SFDVKD. The CDR3, as DNA: TGTGCCACCGGGACAGATTTATCCTACGAGCAGTACTTC. It encodes CATGTDLSYEQYF.

This clonotype occurred a few times. The chain employs TRBV24-1 and TRBJ2-1; 9 bases are shared with TRBD1. The CDR3 is 16 residues long. Germline CDR1 KGHDR, CDR2 SFDVKD. The trim removed 4 bases at V and 2 bases at J, leaving 5 bases unmatched. The CDR3 protein is CATSDPGTGTYNEQFF. CDR3 sequence (DNA): TGTGCCACCAGTGACCCCGGGACAGGGACCTACAATGAGCAGTTCTTC.

V gene TRBV3-1 combines with J gene TRBJ2-7, with 8 nucleotides matching TRBD1. V gave up 3 bases and J gave up 2 bases; unmatched junction bases: 9. The CDR3 extends over 16 amino acids. CDR1 LGHDT and CDR2 YNNKEL come from the germline V gene (reference sequence). CDR3: CASSQGTGQVAYEQYF. In DNA form, the CDR3 reads TGTGCCAGCAGCCAGGGCACGGGACAGGTCGCCTACGAGCAGTACTTC.

The chain has TRBV12-3 or TRBV12-4 and TRBJ1-5, with TRBD1 matching over 7 bases. The CDR3 has 15 residues. Trimming cost V 6 bases and J 6 bases; bases outside gene matches: 11. The CDR3 coding sequence is TGTGCCAGCAGCCCACAGGGGAGAGGAACTCAGCCCCAGCATTTT. It codes for CASSPQGRGTQPQHF.

The V gene is TRBV6-5, the J gene TRBJ2-7; 10 bases map to TRBD2. The CDR3 runs 19 residues. The V gene end was trimmed by 0 bases and the J gene end by 5 bases; junction bases not matched to a gene: 16. The germline gives CDR1 MNHEY, CDR2 SVGAGI. CDR3 in DNA: TGTGCCAGCAGTTACTCGACCCTAGCGGGAGAAATCGGTCGGGACGAGCAGTACTTC. Residues: CASSYSTLAGEIGRDEQYF.

This clonotype was observed a few times. This rearrangement joins TRBV6-1 to TRBJ1-1, with unresolved D. Per the germline V gene, CDR1 is MNHNS and CDR2 is SASEGT. Trimming shortened V by 9 bases and J by 11 bases, and 10 bases separated the two germline ends. CDR3 length: 9 residues. DNA of the CDR3: TGTGCCAGTTACCCTGGGGCTTTCTTT. Amino acid sequence: CASYPGAFF.

This rearrangement joins TRBV29-1 to TRBJ2-7; 13 bases map to TRBD2. This CDR3 region has 13 residues. Germline CDR1 reads SQVTM; CDR2 reads ANQGSEA. Losses at the gene ends were 4 bases for V and 9 bases for J; bases not matched to a gene: 6. The chain's CDR3 is CSVVGTSGAAQYF. The CDR3 DNA follows: TGCAGCGTTGTCGGGACTAGCGGGGCAGCGCAGTACTTC.

This clonotype has a handful of counts. The chain has TRBV5-1 and TRBJ2-5; D possibly matches TRBD1 or TRBD2 (5 bases each). The end of the DNA is better explained by TRBJ2-7, so the J call may be wrong. The CDR3 is made up of 14 amino acids. Germline CDR1 reads SGHRS; CDR2 reads YFSETQ. This chain's CDR3 is CASSLEGTPYEQYF. The CDR3 nucleotides are TGCGCCAGCAGCTTGGAGGGGACCCCTTACGAGCAGTACTTC.

This clonotype has only a few counts. The chain couples TRBV6-5 to TRBJ2-3, with a possible D match to TRBD2 (6 bases). Per germline, CDR1 MNHEY and CDR2 SVGAGI. V lost 7 bases and J lost 3, with 14 bases in between. CDR3 size: 14 residues. CDR3 region: CASNPGGATDTQYF. The CDR3 DNA reads TGTGCCAGCAACCCTGGCGGGGCGACAGATACGCAGTATTTT.

Comment on this clonotype: A read error may account for a junction end that differs from germline. CDR3 in DNA: TGTACCAGCAGCTTAGGCGTCTTCACAGATACGCAGTATTTT. Translation gives CTSSLGVFTDTQYF. The V call is TRBV11-2, the J call TRBJ2-3, with unresolved D. Germline CDR1 reads SGHAT; CDR2 reads FQNNGV. CDR3 size: 14 residues. Based on the CDR3 plus reference TRBV11-2 and TRBJ2-3, the full variable domain is EAGVAQSPRYKIIEKRQSVAFWCNPISGHATLYWYQQILGQGPKLLIQFQNNGVVDDSQLPKDRFSAERLKGVDSTLKIQPAKLEDSAVYLCTSSLGVFTDTQYFGPGTRLTVL.

This clonotype was observed a handful of times. The chain carries TRBV20-1 and TRBJ2-1, with TRBD2 matching 13 bases. Germline lookup yields CDR1 DFQATT and CDR2 SNEGSKA (reference sequence). The CDR3 is 18 residues long. Trimming at V came to 1 base and at J to 4 bases, leaving 10 bases not matched to a gene. The CDR3 nucleotides are TGCAGTGCTAGAGGTTTAACTAGCGGGGGGGCACGATACAATGAGCAGTTCTTC. Its protein product is CSARGLTSGGARYNEQFF.

This clonotype was observed a handful of times. The CDR3 nucleotides are TGTGCCAGCAGTACCACACTAGCGGGGGCGACAGATACGCAGTATTTT. Residues: CASSTTLAGATDTQYF. V usage is TRBV2 and J usage is TRBJ2-3, with TRBD2 matching over 11 bases. From germline, CDR1 is SNHLY and CDR2 FYNNEI. CDR3 length: 16 amino acids. Trimming removed 5 bases from V and 3 bases from J; junction bases left unmatched: 7.

This clonotype was counted between two and nine times. This rearrangement joins TRBV7-9 to TRBJ2-7; D is unresolved. Trimming removed 9 bases at V and 7 bases at J, with 19 bases between. The CDR3 totals 13 residues. Germline V CDR1 and CDR2: SEHNR, FQNEAQ (reference sequence). In DNA form, the CDR3 reads TGTGCCAGTATCTCCCAGTCCTCTCGGGAGCAGTACTTC. Translation: CASISQSSREQYF.

In this sample, this clonotype turned up a few times. The chain has TRBV29-1 and TRBJ1-1, with D tentatively TRBD1 (6 bases). The CDR3 runs to 11 residues. V lost 4 bases and J lost 11, with 14 bases in between. The germline CDR1 and CDR2 sequences are SQVTM and ANQGSEA. CDR3 protein: CSVVWTEEAFF. The CDR3 nucleotides read TGCAGCGTTGTCTGGACAGAAGAGGCTTTCTTT.

The V and J genes are TRBV7-6 and TRBJ1-1; D remains ambiguous. The CDR3 sequence is 16 residues long. Deletions cut 4 bases from V and 1 base from J, with 16 bases between. The germline V gene encodes CDR1 SGHVS and CDR2 FNYEAQ. The CDR3 loop reads CASSSPDLRGNTEAFF. The CDR3 nucleotides are TGTGCCAGCAGCTCCCCTGACCTCCGAGGGAACACTGAAGCTTTCTTT. Using reference TRBV7-6 and TRBJ1-1 for the parts outside the CDR3, the full variable domain is GAGVSQSPRYKVTKRGQDVALRCDPISGHVSLYWYRQALGQGPEFLTYFNYEAQQDKSGLPNDRFSAERPEGSISTLTIQRTEQRDSAMYRCASSSPDLRGNTEAFFGQGTRLTVV.

Notes on this clonotype: The CDR3 does not end in the conserved phenylalanine or tryptophan, so this is likely a read error. The chain uses TRBV6-6 and TRBJ1-5, with 7 bases fitting TRBD1. CDR1 MNHNY and CDR2 SVGAGI come from the germline V gene (reference sequence). This CDR3 is 16 amino acids long. The ends lost 3 bases at V and 1 base at J; junction bases unmatched: 6. The CDR3 sequence is CASSYLAGGSNQPQHL. Written as DNA, the CDR3 is TGTGCCAGCAGTTATCTTGCAGGGGGGAGCAATCAGCCCCAGCATCTC.

The chain carries TRBV11-2 and TRBJ2-3; 10 bases align to TRBD1. The CDR3 length is 16 residues. Per the germline V gene, CDR1 is SGHAT and CDR2 is FQNNGV. J was trimmed by 6 bases and V by 4 bases; bases with no gene match: 10. Written as DNA, the CDR3 is TGTGCCAGCAGCTCCGGGACAGGGGTAAATAGGGATACGCAGTATTTT. Amino acids: CASSSGTGVNRDTQYF. The variable domain in full, with the rest retrieved from reference TRBV11-2 and TRBJ2-3, is EAGVAQSPRYKIIEKRQSVAFWCNPISGHATLYWYQQILGQGPKLLIQFQNNGVVDDSQLPKDRFSAERLKGVDSTLKIQPAKLEDSAVYLCASSSGTGVNRDTQYFGPGTRLTVL.

The V call is TRBV4-2, the J call TRBJ2-1, with 10 bases fitting TRBD2. Trimming removed 4 bases from V and 9 bases from J; junction bases left unmatched: 9. This CDR3 has 15 residues. Germline-derived CDR1 and CDR2 are LGHNA and YNFKEQ. The chain's CDR3 is CASSPLAGESGEQFF. As DNA, the CDR3 is TGTGCCAGCAGCCCCCTAGCGGGAGAGAGTGGTGAGCAGTTCTTC.

This clonotype was found a few times. V is TRBV6-5 and J is TRBJ2-5; a weak D match, TRBD1 (6 bases). TRBJ2-1 explains the end of the DNA better; the J call may be wrong. The germline gives CDR1 MNHEY, CDR2 SVGAGI. The CDR3 is 12 amino acids. The CDR3 sequence is CASRHRENEQFF. As DNA, the CDR3 is TGTGCCAGCAGACACAGGGAGAATGAGCAGTTCTTC.

The J gene is TRBJ2-7, the V gene TRBV20-1; D unresolved. Germline lookup yields CDR1 DFQATT and CDR2 SNEGSKA (reference sequence). The CDR3 runs to 13 residues. Trimming removed 6 bases at V and 2 bases at J, with 14 bases between. CDR3 sequence: CSAGDSSPYEQYF. The CDR3 coding sequence is TGCAGTGCCGGTGACTCCAGCCCCTACGAGCAGTACTTC.

This clonotype was observed a handful of times. This chain uses TRBV6-5 with TRBJ2-5, with 8 positions matching TRBD1. The better agreement between TRBJ2-1 and the DNA end casts doubt on the J call. Per the germline V gene, CDR1 is MNHEY and CDR2 is SVGAGI. CDR3 size: 11 residues. CDR3 region: CATRTGNEQFF. Here the CDR3 DNA reads TGTGCCACCCGGACAGGGAATGAGCAGTTCTTC.

This clonotype has just a few counts. The CDR3 coding sequence is TGTGCCAGCAAGGCAGGAGTGAACACTGAAGCTTTCTTT. Translated: CASKAGVNTEAFF. The chain couples TRBV12-3 or TRBV12-4 to TRBJ1-1; D not certain. This CDR3 region has 13 residues. Trimming stripped 7 bases from V and 0 bases from J, with 9 bases between.